This TCR beta chain was identified in a study of T cell clones after liver transplantation. Study summary: In this trial, immunosuppression withdrawal was attempted within 2 years of liver transplant. Study-wide results and limits: The donor-reactive repertoire was only partly measurable in a couple of subjects, lacking donor cells.

There are 11 residues in the CDR3. CDR1 and CDR2 (germline): MDHEN, SYDVKM. V gave up 6 bases and J gave up 8 bases, with 10 bases separating them. Notes on this clone: Its antigen is not known.

Unstimulated PBMCs were sorted into CD3+CD4+ and CD3+CD8+ populations. Repertoires were generated with immunoSEQ multiplex PCR, while TCRdb's copy carries only in-frame clones and drops some. This sample has tens of thousands of clones, with 70% found just once. Specimen: CD4+ T cells from blood, collected at the approximately 16-month timepoint. This sequence originates from a human patient who received a liver transplant. T cells may partly derive from the graft donor. The gene calls are TRBV28 and TRBJ1-2; no clear D. CDR3: CASSYALGYTF. CDR3 nucleotides: TGTGCCAGCAGCTACGCATTGGGCTACACCTTC.